Listed below are T cell receptor beta chains from one sample, sequenced in a study of cytomegalovirus exposure and HLA in healthy donors. The assay was immunoSEQ multiplex PCR, and TCRdb's table has in-frame clones only and misses some. The sample lists roughly 130,000 clones; about 8.5% were seen once. What was sequenced was PBMCs. These receptors came from a man aged 40-55 years in good health and CMV-seronegative. Both conserved end residues are part of each CDR3. Each record gives: D gene, J gene, V gene, clone size, CDR3 length, CDR3 protein, CDR3 DNA. A D gene is named only where the DNA matches it firmly. Clone size, where shown, is once, few, many, or a class for clones that have expanded.

. | TRBJ2-7 | TRBV5-1 | . | 15 | CASSLLNSLSYEQYF | TGCGCCAGCAGCTTGCTTAACAGTCTGTCCTACGAGCAGTACTTC
. | TRBJ2-3 | TRBV9 | few | 13 | CASSGTSTDTQYF | TGTGCCAGCAGCGGAACTAGCACAGATACGCAGTATTTT
. | TRBJ2-3 | TRBV7-2 | few | 15 | CASSLLAISTDTQYF | TGTGCCAGCAGCCTTCTAGCAATTAGCACAGATACGCAGTATTTT
TRBD1 | TRBJ1-1 | TRBV5-1 | . | 14 | CASSLGQGGAEAFF | TGCGCCAGCAGCTTGGGACAGGGGGGCGCTGAAGCTTTCTTT
TRBD1 | TRBJ1-1 | TRBV5-8 | few | 14 | CASSFYRGDTEAFF | TGTGCCAGCAGCTTTTACAGGGGGGACACTGAAGCTTTCTTT
. | TRBJ2-1 | TRBV30 | many | 15 | CAWYRDRTSYNEQFF | TGTGCCTGGTACAGAGACAGGACCTCTTACAATGAGCAGTTCTTC
. | TRBJ1-1 | TRBV5-4 | . | 14 | CASSLDSLYTEAFF | TGTGCCAGCAGCTTGGACAGCCTTTACACTGAAGCTTTCTTT
. | TRBJ2-1 | TRBV7-4 | few | 14 | CASRNRRNYNEQFF | TGTGCCAGCAGAAACAGGAGAAATTACAATGAGCAGTTCTTC
. | TRBJ1-1 | TRBV18 | few | 11 | CASSLTAEAFF | TGTGCCAGCTCACTGACAGCCGAGGCTTTCTTT
TRBD1 | TRBJ1-4 | TRBV7-9 | . | 17 | CASSLTGTGLTNEKLFF | TGTGCCAGCAGCCTAACCGGGACAGGGCTGACTAATGAAAAACTGTTTTTT
TRBD1 | TRBJ2-1 | TRBV28 | . | 14 | CASSLQGASYEQFF | TGTGCCAGCAGTTTACAGGGGGCAAGCTATGAGCAGTTCTTC
TRBD1 | TRBJ2-1 | TRBV5-1 | . | 14 | CASSLGDRDNEQFF | TGCGCCAGCAGCTTGGGGGACAGGGACAATGAGCAGTTCTTC
TRBD2 | TRBJ2-3 | TRBV6-4 | many | 14 | CASSSRGESDTQYF | TGTGCCAGCAGTAGCCGGGGGGAATCAGATACGCAGTATTTT
. | TRBJ2-1 | TRBV7-7 | . | 14 | CASSLLGEASEQFF | TGTGCCAGCAGCTTATTGGGGGAGGCTAGTGAGCAGTTCTTC
. | TRBJ1-2 | TRBV2 | . | 14 | CASSGEGGNYGYTF | TGTGCCAGCAGTGGGGAGGGGGGTAACTATGGCTACACCTTC
. | TRBJ1-5 | TRBV19 | few | 15 | CASSQGLYSNQPQHF | TGTGCCAGTAGCCAGGGACTTTATAGCAATCAGCCCCAGCATTTT
. | TRBJ2-1 | TRBV27 | . | 12 | CASRLNSNEQFF | TGTGCAAGCAGACTCAATAGCAATGAGCAGTTCTTC
TRBD2 | TRBJ2-1 | TRBV4-3 | few | 16 | CASSQAGGGPYNEQFF | TGCGCCAGCAGCCAAGCTGGCGGGGGACCCTACAATGAGCAGTTCTTC
. | TRBJ2-5 | TRBV7-9 | few | 16 | CASSFSGFRYQETQYF | TGTGCCAGCAGCTTCTCGGGGTTCCGGTACCAAGAGACCCAGTACTTC
. | TRBJ1-1 | TRBV6-1 | few | 14 | CASSAARADTEAFF | TGTGCCAGCAGCGCCGCCAGGGCAGACACTGAAGCTTTCTTT
. | TRBJ2-5 | TRBV10-3 | few | 14 | CAISGDNFQETQYF | TGTGCCATCAGTGGGGACAATTTTCAAGAGACCCAGTACTTC
. | TRBJ2-5 | TRBV10-3 | . | 13 | CAISVGEEETQYF | TGTGCCATCAGTGTGGGGGAGGAGGAGACCCAGTACTTC
. | TRBJ1-2 | TRBV13 | few | 14 | CASSLILTDSSYTF | TGTGCCAGCAGCTTAATTTTAACCGACTCGAGCTACACCTTC
. | TRBJ2-2 | TRBV7-9 | . | 14 | CASSLGRGSGELFF | TGTGCCAGCAGCCTAGGAAGGGGATCCGGGGAGCTGTTTTTT
. | TRBJ1-1 | TRBV5-6 | few | 13 | CASSYVQNTEAFF | TGTGCCAGCAGCTATGTCCAGAACACTGAAGCTTTCTTT
. | TRBJ2-5 | TRBV11-2 | . | 15 | CASSLTAHTQETQYF | TGTGCCAGCAGCTTAACCGCTCACACGCAAGAGACCCAGTACTTC
. | TRBJ1-1 | TRBV7-3 | few | 13 | CASSQTGNTEAFF | TGTGCCAGCAGCCAGACAGGGAACACTGAAGCTTTCTTT
TRBD1 | TRBJ2-5 | TRBV13 | few | 14 | CASSPRDRQETQYF | TGTGCCAGCAGCCCACGGGACAGGCAAGAGACCCAGTACTTC
. | TRBJ2-5 | TRBV19 | . | 14 | CASSISWGEETQYF | TGTGCCAGTAGTATTAGCTGGGGGGAAGAGACCCAGTACTTC
TRBD2 | TRBJ2-1 | TRBV7-9 | . | 15 | CASSLDAGLGYEQFF | TGTGCCAGCAGCTTAGACGCGGGACTAGGTTATGAGCAGTTCTTC